The 21 T cell receptor beta chains presented below share a single source sample, sequenced in a study of graft-versus-host responses after intestinal transplantation. Here immunoSEQ multiplex PCR was the method, and the copy in TCRdb shows in-frame clones only, minus some. The sample lists some 96,000 clones, approximately 92% seen once, with about 16% in the top ten. The sample consisted of PBMCs, taken around 450 days after intestinal transplant. These receptors came from a human patient who received an intestinal transplant, so some T cells may come from the graft donor.

This clone occurred once. J is TRBJ1-1 and V is TRBV21-1. TRBV21-1 is an annotated pseudogene. The CDR3 runs to 15 residues. The CDR3 DNA reads TGTGCCAGCACCAATAATGGGGGGGGGCCGTTTGAAGCTTTCTTT. Translating gives CASTNNGGGPFEAFF.

CDR3 protein: CAIGSAGLYGYTF. CDR3 coding DNA: TGTGCCATCGGGTCCGCGGGACTCTATGGCTACACCTTC. The chain combines TRBV10-3 with TRBJ1-2; maybe TRBD1 (5 bases). CDR1 is ENHRY, CDR2 SYGVKD, per germline. V gave up 8 bases and J gave up 4 bases, with 14 bases separating them. This CDR3 has 13 residues.

The chain has TRBV5-1 and TRBJ2-4; 11 bases match TRBD1. The CDR3 is 19 amino acids. Germline V lookup: CDR1 SGHRS, CDR2 YFSETQ. Trimming took 4 bases from V and 0 from J; bases not matched to a gene: 12. The CDR3 DNA sequence: TGCGCCAGCAGCACCCGGACAGGGGGCGCCCCGGGAGCCAAAAACATTCAGTACTTC. Translation: CASSTRTGGAPGAKNIQYF.

This chain links TRBV11-2 with TRBJ1-3; D call uncertain. In germline, CDR1 is SGHAT, CDR2 FQNNGV. Trimming left V 1 base short and J 4 bases short, with 8 bases between. This CDR3 has 14 residues. The DNA for the CDR3 is TGTGCCAGCAGCTTAGGCGGCCCGGGAAACACCATATATTTT. Its translation: CASSLGGPGNTIYF.

The DNA of the CDR3 is TGTGCCAGCACAGGGCACTTCTATGGCTACACCTTC. The encoded protein is CASTGHFYGYTF. The chain couples TRBV9 to TRBJ1-2, with D maybe TRBD1 (5 bases). In germline, CDR1 is SGDLS, CDR2 YYNGEE. V was shortened by 6 bases and J by 4 bases, with 10 bases between the two germline ends. The CDR3 runs 12 residues.

The V call is TRBV5-1, the J call TRBJ2-2, with 9 bases lining up with TRBD2. CDR3 length: 16 residues. The germline V gene has CDR1 SGHRS and CDR2 YFSETQ. The V and J ends lost 1 base and 4 bases, in that order; junction bases with no gene match: 5. Written as DNA, the CDR3 is TGCGCCAGCAGCTTGTCTGCTAGCGGGATCACCGGGGAGCTGTTTTTT. Amino acid sequence: CASSLSASGITGELFF.

The chain employs TRBV7-9 and TRBJ1-1, with D tentatively TRBD1 (6 bases). CDR3 length equals 16 residues. The ends were cut back, 2 bases at V and 7 bases at J, with 20 bases in the middle. Germline V CDR1 and CDR2: SEHNR, FQNEAQ (reference sequence). CDR3 bases: TGTGCCAGCAGCTTAAGGCAGGGGCTCGGTATCGGTGAAGCTTTCTTT. Translation: CASSLRQGLGIGEAFF.

The rearrangement uses TRBV5-4 and TRBJ2-3; 10 bases map to TRBD2. CDR3 length: 16 residues. The germline V gene encodes CDR1 SGHNT and CDR2 YYREEE (reference sequence). The V gene end was trimmed by 1 base and the J gene end by 3 bases; junction bases not matched to a gene: 5. CDR3 sequence: CASSLKRGGLTDTQYF. In DNA, the CDR3 is TGTGCCAGCAGCTTGAAGCGGGGGGGCCTAACAGATACGCAGTATTTT.

This clone was seen once. J is TRBJ2-7 and V is TRBV7-3, with TRBD2 identical over 8 bases. The germline gives CDR1 SGHTA, CDR2 FQGTGA. This CDR3 spans 14 amino acids. The trim removed 5 bases at V and 4 bases at J, leaving 7 bases unmatched. CDR3 loop: CASSPGLAGYEQYF. In DNA, the CDR3 is TGTGCCAGCAGCCCCGGACTAGCCGGGTACGAGCAGTACTTC.

This clone was detected once. The same CDR3 arises from other DNA sequences in this sample as well. The chain recombines TRBV7-9 with TRBJ1-2; perhaps TRBD1 as D (6 bases). Per germline, CDR1 SEHNR and CDR2 FQNEAQ (reference sequence). This CDR3 is 12 amino acids long. V lost 5 bases and J 7 bases, leaving 11 bases between the germline ends. CDR3 residues: CASSLEGGGYTF. Written as DNA, the CDR3 is TGTGCCAGCAGCCTAGAGGGGGGTGGCTACACCTTC.

The chain employs TRBV19 and TRBJ2-2; 8 bases line up with TRBD1. Per the germline V gene, CDR1 is LNHDA and CDR2 is SQIVND (reference sequence). The CDR3 length is 17 residues. J was trimmed by 7 bases and V by 3 bases; bases with no gene match: 13. The CDR3 here is CASSIRVQGARDGELFF. The CDR3, as DNA: TGTGCCAGTAGTATTCGGGTCCAGGGGGCTCGGGACGGGGAGCTGTTTTTT.

The chain links TRBV13 to TRBJ2-3; TRBD2 matches 8 bases. This CDR3 is built from 16 residues. Germline V gene lookup returns CDR1 PRHDT and CDR2 FYEKMQ (reference sequence). V lost 5 bases and J lost 5; bases outside the gene matches: 12. CDR3 region: CASSAPAGGLRDTQYF. In DNA form, the CDR3 reads TGTGCCAGCAGCGCCCCCGCGGGGGGCCTGAGAGATACGCAGTATTTT.

The rearrangement joins TRBV7-6 to TRBJ1-2; 9 bases align to TRBD1. The germline V gene encodes CDR1 SGHVS and CDR2 FNYEAQ. Trimming cost V 5 bases and J 8 bases; bases outside gene matches: 12. This CDR3 has 15 residues. The CDR3 nucleotides are TGTGCCAGCAGCCCCGCGACAGGGGGTGGAGGGGGCTACACCTTC. Its translation: CASSPATGGGGGYTF.

The CDR3 DNA is TGTGCCAGCAGCTTAGGTTCTCACGAGCAGTACTTC. Its protein product is CASSLGSHEQYF. The chain carries TRBV7-8 and TRBJ2-7; D remains ambiguous. V lost 1 base and J lost 5, with 6 bases in between. Germline CDR1 SGHVS, CDR2 FQNEAQ. The CDR3 has 12 residues.

The chain employs TRBV10-3 and TRBJ1-1, with no clear D. The germline V gene has CDR1 ENHRY and CDR2 SYGVKD. Trimming removed 2 bases from V and 1 base from J, with 8 bases in between. This CDR3 region has 14 residues. This CDR3 is CAISEDLGNTEAFF. In nucleotides, the CDR3 is TGTGCCATCAGTGAGGATTTGGGGAACACTGAAGCTTTCTTT.

The chain links TRBV11-2 to TRBJ2-5; the D call may be TRBD1 or TRBD2 (6 bases each). Judging by the DNA end, TRBJ2-7 fits better; the J call may be wrong. The germline CDR1 and CDR2 sequences are SGHAT and FQNNGV. This CDR3 spans 14 amino acids. The CDR3 reads CASTLPQGRYEQYF. The CDR3 coding sequence is TGTGCCAGCACACTTCCGCAGGGGAGGTACGAGCAGTACTTC.

As for this clone: This CDR3 is also generated by other DNA sequences in the sample. This chain uses TRBV10-3 with TRBJ1-5; unclear D gene. V was pared by 2 bases and J by 4 bases, with 3 bases between. From germline, CDR1 is ENHRY and CDR2 SYGVKD. The CDR3 is 12 residues long. CDR3 amino acids: CAISEGNQPQHF. CDR3 bases: TGTGCCATCAGTGAGGGGAATCAGCCCCAGCATTTT.

The rearrangement joins TRBV7-9 to TRBJ1-1; no clear D. The CDR3 has 13 residues. The ends were cut back, 5 bases at V and 5 bases at J, with 12 bases in the middle. CDR1 is SEHNR and CDR2 is FQNEAQ in the germline V gene (reference sequence). CDR3 sequence reads: CASSGYPGTEAFF. CDR3 DNA sequence: TGTGCCAGCAGCGGCTACCCGGGGACTGAAGCTTTCTTT.

As for this clone: The junction and the germline gene differ at one end; a read error may be behind it. The chain combines TRBV6-6 with TRBJ2-7; D is perhaps TRBD1 (5 bases). The CDR3 runs 11 residues. Germline CDR1 is MNHNY and CDR2 is SVGAGI (reference sequence). The CDR3 coding sequence is TGTGCCAGCAGTACAGGCTACGGGCAGTACTTC. This codes for CASSTGYGQYF.

This clone has a single count. The chain couples TRBV5-1 to TRBJ2-5; D is perhaps TRBD2 (5 bases). Trimming removed 2 bases from V and 1 base from J, with 12 bases in between. There are 15 residues in the CDR3. Germline V CDR1 and CDR2: SGHRS, YFSETQ. CDR3 sequence (DNA): TGCGCCAGCAGCTTCGATCCCGGGGTCCAAGAGACCCAGTACTTC. The encoded protein is CASSFDPGVQETQYF.

This sequence joins TRBV5-6 and TRBJ1-5; TRBD1 is a possible D gene (5 bases). The CDR3 loop spans 14 amino acids. V lost 8 bases and J lost 0, with 12 bases in between. Germline assignment: CDR1 SGHDT and CDR2 YYEEEE. The CDR3 protein is CASRQMNSNQPQHF. The CDR3 coding sequence is TGTGCCAGTCGACAGATGAATAGCAATCAGCCCCAGCATTTT.